The clone carrying this T cell receptor beta chain was detected only once. This specimen belongs to a study of blood T cell repertoires in COVID-19. Measured with immunoSEQ multiplex PCR; TCRdb has only the in-frame clones, and not every one. The sample yields about 240,000 clones, more than 75% seen once. This CDR3 spans 18 amino acids. Per germline, CDR1 SGHTA and CDR2 FQGNSA. J gave up 2 bases and V 2 bases, and 11 bases lay outside the gene matches. This chain links TRBV7-2 with TRBJ2-3; TRBD2 agrees at 9 bases. The clonotype comes from an elderly man with acute or convalescent COVID-19. The sample was peripheral blood. The CDR3 protein is CASSLIPGLASDTDTQYF. The DNA of the CDR3 is TGTGCCAGCAGCTTAATTCCAGGACTAGCGTCAGACACAGATACGCAGTATTTT.